What follows are 22 T cell receptor beta chains derived from one specimen sequenced in a study of shared clonotypes between healthy human individuals. Profiled with immunoSEQ multiplex PCR; TCRdb holds only in-frame clones, not every one. The sample records 2.3 million or so clones, 80% to 95% being singletons. Sequencing was performed on naive CD4+ T cells from PBMCs. Documented subset: CD45RA+ positively selected. Receptors originate from a man aged 18 to 30 in good health. Some clones in this sample may be carry-over from other donors' samples.

V gene TRBV5-6 combines with J gene TRBJ2-2; 8 nucleotides line up with TRBD1. V was pared by 0 bases and J by 13 bases, with 11 bases of the junction left unmatched. CDR1 and CDR2 (germline): SGHDT, YYEEEE. The CDR3 runs 15 residues. The CDR3 coding sequence is TGTGCCAGCAGCTTGGGATATGGACAGGGCCTGGGGCTGTTTTTT. It specifies CASSLGYGQGLGLFF.

This clone was detected only a few times. The chain joins TRBV19 to TRBJ1-5; D call uncertain. Trimming cost V 8 bases and J 3 bases, with 20 bases left between them. The CDR3 has 16 amino acids. The germline gives CDR1 LNHDA, CDR2 SQIVND (reference sequence). The CDR3 loop reads CASDSRIGVSNQPQHF. Written as DNA, the CDR3 is TGTGCCAGTGATAGTCGGATCGGAGTTTCCAATCAGCCCCAGCATTTT.

The chain has TRBV29-1 and TRBJ1-2; possible D gene TRBD1, 6 bases. This CDR3 is 13 amino acids long. Germline V lookup: CDR1 SQVTM, CDR2 ANQGSEA. Trimming took off 7 bases at V and 4 bases at J, with 16 bases between the two ends. CDR3 sequence reads: CSADRGAGYGYTF. The DNA of the CDR3 is TGCAGCGCCGACCGGGGGGCAGGCTATGGCTACACCTTC.

The chain combines TRBV5-8 with TRBJ2-7; D ambiguous. This CDR3 contains 12 residues. Germline loops: CDR1 SGHTS, CDR2 YDEGEE. V gave up 1 base and J gave up 4 bases, with 6 bases separating them. The CDR3 bases are TGTGCCAGCAGCTTGACACTGTACGAGCAGTACTTC. Residues: CASSLTLYEQYF.

The chain recombines TRBV11-2 with TRBJ2-7, with D possibly being TRBD1 or TRBD2 (5 bases each). This CDR3 has 14 residues. Trimming took 2 bases from V and 5 from J, leaving 13 bases between them. CDR1 and CDR2 (germline): SGHAT, FQNNGV. The CDR3 loop reads CASSLSRAGNEQYF. The CDR3 DNA reads TGTGCCAGCAGCTTATCGAGGGCAGGGAACGAGCAGTACTTC.

A single count supports this clone. The gene calls are TRBV5-1 and TRBJ1-1; D not certain. The germline V gene encodes CDR1 SGHRS and CDR2 YFSETQ. The CDR3 loop spans 13 amino acids. V was trimmed by 0 bases and J by 7 bases, leaving 10 bases between them. CDR3: CASSLAGQHEAFF. CDR3 in DNA: TGCGCCAGCAGCTTGGCCGGGCAGCATGAAGCTTTCTTT.

This clone was seen only once. The chain joins TRBV2 to TRBJ2-1, with TRBD2 matching 13 bases. J gave up 6 bases and V 7 bases, and 15 bases lay outside the gene matches. This CDR3 is 18 amino acids long. The V gene's germline CDR1 is SNHLY and CDR2 FYNNEI. CDR3 sequence: CASTQPATGTSGINEQFF. The DNA for the CDR3 is TGTGCCAGCACCCAACCCGCGACCGGGACTAGCGGGATCAATGAGCAGTTCTTC. Full variable domain (outside the CDR3, taken from reference TRBV2 and TRBJ2-1): EPEVTQTPSHQVTQMGQEVILRCVPISNHLYFYWYRQILGQKVEFLVSFYNNEISEKSEIFDDQFSVERPDGSNFTLKIRSTKLEDSAMYFCASTQPATGTSGINEQFFGPGTRLTVL.

The genes are TRBV28 and TRBJ2-7; no definite D call. The CDR3 contains 13 residues. Germline values: CDR1 MDHEN, CDR2 SYDVKM. Trimming stripped 5 bases from V and 7 bases from J, with 15 bases between. The CDR3 reads CASSPRPSREQYF. The CDR3 bases are TGTGCCAGCAGTCCCCGACCCTCGCGGGAGCAGTACTTC.

The chain recombines TRBV19 with TRBJ2-3; TRBD2 is a possible D gene (6 bases). V was cut by 6 bases and J by 2 bases, with 12 bases left in between. The CDR3 has 14 amino acids. Per the germline V gene, CDR1 is LNHDA and CDR2 is SQIVND (reference sequence). The CDR3 region has the DNA TGTGCCAGTAGCGAGGCGGGGTCCACAGATACGCAGTATTTT. This codes for CASSEAGSTDTQYF.

V usage is TRBV7-9 and J usage is TRBJ2-3; 13 bases line up with TRBD2. Trimming cost V 5 bases and J 3 bases; bases outside gene matches: 2. The CDR3 has 15 amino acids. Germline CDR1 reads SEHNR; CDR2 reads FQNEAQ (reference sequence). The CDR3 sequence: CASSQGLAGTDTQYF. Written as DNA, the CDR3 is TGTGCCAGCAGCCAGGGACTAGCGGGAACAGATACGCAGTATTTT.

In regard to this clone: Other DNA sequences within the sample encode an identical CDR3. The V call is TRBV5-1, the J call TRBJ2-7; D remains unclear. This CDR3 has 12 residues. V gave up 0 bases and J gave up 2 bases, with 3 bases separating them. Germline CDR1 and CDR2: SGHRS and YFSETQ. The CDR3 coding sequence is TGCGCCAGCAGCTTGGGCGCCTACGAGCAGTACTTC. It codes for CASSLGAYEQYF. Using reference TRBV5-1 and TRBJ2-7 for the parts outside the CDR3, the full variable domain is KAGVTQTPRYLIKTRGQQVTLSCSPISGHRSVSWYQQTPGQGLQFLFEYFSETQRNKGNFPGRFSGRQFSNSRSEMNVSTLELGDSALYLCASSLGAYEQYFGPGTRLTVT.

The chain has TRBV4-1 and TRBJ1-5; D uncertain. V was clipped by 5 bases and J by 4 bases, with 18 bases between them. This CDR3 region has 16 residues. CDR1 and CDR2 from the germline V gene are MGHRA and YSYEKL. The CDR3 region is CASSSSRVPVNQPQHF. The CDR3, as DNA: TGCGCCAGCAGCTCCAGCCGGGTCCCGGTGAATCAGCCCCAGCATTTT.

About this clone itself: Other DNA sequences in this specimen translate into the identical CDR3. The chain carries TRBV5-1 and TRBJ2-5, with D hard to call. Per germline, CDR1 SGHRS and CDR2 YFSETQ. V dropped 4 bases and J dropped 4 bases, with 8 bases sitting between them. CDR3 length: 12 residues. CDR3 loop: CASSPPGETQYF. DNA for the CDR3: TGCGCCAGCAGCCCACCCGGAGAGACCCAGTACTTC.

The rearrangement uses TRBV27 and TRBJ2-3; 9 bases agree with TRBD2. Germline lookup yields CDR1 MNHEY and CDR2 SMNVEV (reference sequence). The CDR3 contains 16 residues. The junction had 6 bases not matched to a gene; V was cut back by 3 bases and J by 2 bases. The CDR3 region has the DNA TGTGCCAGCAGTTTCTATAGCGGGAGAGTCACAGATACGCAGTATTTT. Translated, it gives CASSFYSGRVTDTQYF.

Note on this clone: In the same sample, other DNA sequences code for this CDR3. V gene TRBV2 combines with J gene TRBJ2-7; tentative D call: TRBD2 (5 bases). The CDR3 runs to 11 residues. V lost 8 bases and J lost 2, with 7 bases in between. Germline CDR1 and CDR2: SNHLY and FYNNEI. CDR3 sequence (DNA): TGTGCCAGCTCCGGGGCCTACGAGCAGTACTTC. As protein: CASSGAYEQYF.

J is TRBJ2-1 and V is TRBV7-6, with 7 bases that match TRBD2. The ends lost 5 bases at V and 9 bases at J; junction bases unmatched: 13. The CDR3 length is 15 residues. CDR1 is SGHVS and CDR2 is FNYEAQ in the germline V gene. CDR3 region: CASSSRDYPGVEQFF. The DNA for the CDR3 is TGTGCCAGCAGCAGCCGGGACTACCCGGGAGTTGAGCAGTTCTTC. Filled out from reference TRBV7-6 and TRBJ2-1, the complete variable domain reads GAGVSQSPRYKVTKRGQDVALRCDPISGHVSLYWYRQALGQGPEFLTYFNYEAQQDKSGLPNDRFSAERPEGSISTLTIQRTEQRDSAMYRCASSSRDYPGVEQFFGPGTRLTVL.

As regards this clone: Sequence at one end of the junction differs from germline and may be a read error. This chain joins TRBV7-9 and TRBJ2-1; TRBD2 aligns across 8 bases. The CDR3 spans 14 residues. CDR1 and CDR2 from the germline V gene are SEHNR and FQNEAQ (reference sequence). The CDR3 coding sequence is TGTGCCAGCAGCGTAGCGGGGCGGGACAATGAGCAGTTCTTC. Its protein product is CASSVAGRDNEQFF.

V and J are TRBV9 and TRBJ2-3, with unresolved D. The CDR3 has 14 residues. Germline V gives CDR1 SGDLS, CDR2 YYNGEE. Trimming stripped 0 bases from V and 2 bases from J, with 7 bases between. CDR3 amino acids: CASSVASLTDTQYF. CDR3 nucleotides: TGTGCCAGCAGCGTAGCTTCGCTCACAGATACGCAGTATTTT. The complete variable domain, with remaining parts taken from reference TRBV9 and TRBJ2-3, reads DSGVTQTPKHLITATGQRVTLRCSPRSGDLSVYWYQQSLDQGLQFLIQYYNGEERAKGNILERFSAQQFPDLHSELNLSSLELGDSALYFCASSVASLTDTQYFGPGTRLTVL.

The rearrangement links TRBV6-5 to TRBJ2-5; D tentatively fits TRBD1 or TRBD2 (5 bases each). Germline lookup yields CDR1 MNHEY and CDR2 SVGAGI. Deletions cut 7 bases from V and 4 bases from J, with 13 bases between. This CDR3 is built from 13 residues. The CDR3 nucleotides are TGTGCCAGCAACGGACAAGGAGGAGAGACCCAGTACTTC. It yields the protein CASNGQGGETQYF.

The chain recombines TRBV5-6 with TRBJ2-1, with D tentatively TRBD2 (6 bases). V dropped 7 bases and J dropped 0 bases, with 17 bases sitting between them. CDR1 and CDR2 (germline): SGHDT, YYEEEE. The CDR3 totals 16 residues. CDR3 sequence reads: CASQPVAVSSYNEQFF. CDR3 nucleotide sequence: TGTGCCAGCCAACCGGTAGCGGTGAGCTCCTACAATGAGCAGTTCTTC.

The chain employs TRBV7-2 and TRBJ2-7; the D gene is possibly TRBD2 (6 bases). The V and J ends lost 5 bases and 4 bases respectively, with 21 bases between them. Looked up from germline, CDR1 is SGHTA and CDR2 is FQGNSA. This CDR3 is 16 amino acids long. In nucleotides, the CDR3 is TGTGCCAGCAGCGCCTTGGCGGGACGGCTACGTTACGAGCAGTACTTC. This codes for CASSALAGRLRYEQYF.

This clone was counted once. This chain joins TRBV18 and TRBJ2-3, with 7 nucleotides matching TRBD2. The CDR3 has 17 residues. CDR1 KGHSH and CDR2 LQKENI come from the germline V gene. After removal of 3 bases from V and 2 bases from J, the junction contained 11 bases not matched to a gene. CDR3 sequence: CASSPVRLAVTTDTQYF. The CDR3 nucleotides read TGTGCCAGCTCACCGGTTCGCCTAGCGGTAACCACAGATACGCAGTATTTT.